Here is one T cell receptor (beta chain) with its context. The sample belongs to a study of blood T cell repertoires in COVID-19. The germline gives CDR1 SQVTM, CDR2 ANQGSEA. The CDR3 loop spans 13 amino acids. Unmatched junction bases numbered 5, after V lost 6 bases and J lost 4 bases. The table came from immunoSEQ multiplex PCR; TCRdb's copy has only in-frame clones and leaves some out. This sample has about 350,000 clones, with about 90% found just once. Participants were aged roughly 18 to 89 years, lived in about 26 US areas, and enrolled virtually. Each participant's cohort was designated according to participant-reported clinical history. The study counted Cohort 3 donors as recovered given two negative PCRs, clearance, or symptom resolution.

Sequencing was carried out using PBMCs or T cells enriched from blood (not recorded which). This TCR came from a woman aged 25 to 39 who had recovered from COVID-19. This chain uses TRBV29-1 with TRBJ1-1; 10 nucleotides agree with TRBD1. The CDR3 spells CSVETGGGTEAFF. The DNA for the CDR3 is TGCAGCGTAGAGACAGGGGGCGGCACTGAAGCTTTCTTT.